Following are 3 T cell receptor beta chains from one sample sequenced in a study of cytomegalovirus exposure and HLA in healthy donors. Primers: 60 Vbeta forward and 13 Jbeta reverse. Only in-frame clones appear in the TCRdb table, and some are missing; sequencing was by immunoSEQ multiplex PCR. The table lists fewer than 180,000 clones, 75% to 85% of them singletons. Sequenced: PBMCs. All receptors derive from a human donor in good health.

V usage is TRBV29-1 and J usage is TRBJ2-7; 9 nucleotides agree with TRBD1. Trimming at V came to 7 bases and at J to 7 bases, leaving 11 bases not matched to a gene. The CDR3 has 13 amino acids. Germline V gene sequence: CDR1 SQVTM, CDR2 ANQGSEA. The CDR3 DNA reads as TGCAGCGGGGGGACAGGGCACCAACGGGAGCAGTACTTC. Translated, it gives CSGGTGHQREQYF.

In this sample, this clone turned up a few times. The rearrangement uses TRBV5-6 and TRBJ1-4; D not resolved. CDR1 SGHDT and CDR2 YYEEEE come from the germline V gene. Trimming pared 3 bases from V and 7 bases from J, leaving 13 bases between. This CDR3 spans 14 amino acids. The CDR3 spells CASSWRGFGEKLFF. The CDR3 region has the DNA TGTGCCAGCAGCTGGCGAGGGTTCGGTGAAAAACTGTTTTTT.

This chain connects TRBV19 to TRBJ2-3; 11 positions agree with TRBD2. Germline V gene lookup returns CDR1 LNHDA and CDR2 SQIVND (reference sequence). The CDR3 length is 16 residues. The ends lost 7 bases at V and 2 bases at J; junction bases unmatched: 8. CDR3 DNA sequence: TGTGCCAGTAAGGAGATGGGACTAGCGGCCACAGATACGCAGTATTTT. Its protein is CASKEMGLAATDTQYF.